What follows are 26 T cell receptor beta chains derived from one specimen sequenced in a study of identical twins. Each CDR3 protein is one row after TCRdb ran MiXCR on the 5' RACE reads. The sample holds 1.5 million to 2 million distinct CDR3 sequences, 25% to 35% seen once. Sequenced sample: cord blood. The receptors derive from a newborn girl in good health.

To note about this clonotype: Germline is not matched at one junction end, which may reflect a read error. This chain uses TRBV5-1 with TRBJ2-3; no clear D. Germline V lookup: CDR1 SGHRS, CDR2 YFSETQ. This CDR3 has 15 residues. CDR3 nucleotide sequence: TGCGCCAGCAGCTTGACCAGCCCGGGTGAGGATACGCAGTGTTTT. Its translation: CASSLTSPGEDTQCF.

This clonotype was counted only a few times. This rearrangement joins TRBV24-1 to TRBJ1-5, with D hard to call. V was pared by 7 bases and J by 7 bases, with 10 bases between. CDR3 size: 12 residues. Germline lookup yields CDR1 KGHDR and CDR2 SFDVKD. CDR3 nucleotides: TGTGCCACCAGGGGCGTTTGGCAGCCCCAGCATTTT. Its translation: CATRGVWQPQHF.

This clonotype was observed a few times. The V call is TRBV9, the J call TRBJ2-7, with D unclear. The CDR3 consists of 16 residues. V shed 4 bases and J shed 5 bases, with 22 bases lying between them. From germline, CDR1 is SGDLS and CDR2 YYNGEE. The CDR3 loop reads CASSPHAPTVANEQYF. In nucleotides, the CDR3 is TGTGCCAGCAGCCCCCATGCCCCGACCGTAGCTAACGAGCAGTACTTC.

The table lists this clonotype with a few counts. V and J are TRBV20-1 and TRBJ2-5; no reliable D call. Germline assignment: CDR1 DFQATT and CDR2 SNEGSKA (reference sequence). The CDR3 loop spans 10 amino acids. The V gene lost 3 bases and the J gene lost 11 bases, with 10 bases spanning the gap. CDR3 DNA sequence: TGCAGTGCTAGCGACAATGAGCAGTACTTC. Amino acid sequence: CSASDNEQYF.

As for this clonotype: A much larger clone differs by one base, so this may be a read error. The DNA is left out, because the CDR3 cannot be placed on it with certainty; the CDR3 is given as TCRdb lists it. The CDR3 is CSARVGTGTDTRYF. V usage is TRBV29-1 and J usage is TRBJ2-3; the table's D call TRBD1 went unverified against the DNA. Looked up from germline, CDR1 is SQVTM and CDR2 is ANQGSEA. The CDR3 is 14 amino acids long, termini counted.

To note about this clonotype: The germline gene is not matched at one end of the junction; a read error may be the cause. The CDR3 DNA sequence: TGTGCCAGCGGCTTAAGGACAGGGGGCAATGAGCAGTTCTTC. Encoded protein: CASGLRTGGNEQFF. The chain combines TRBV7-8 with TRBJ2-1; 10 bases align to TRBD1. CDR3 length equals 14 residues. Germline CDR1 is SGHVS and CDR2 is FQNEAQ. Full variable domain (outside the CDR3, taken from reference TRBV7-8 and TRBJ2-1): GAGVSQSPRYKVAKRGQDVALRCDPISGHVSLFWYQQALGQGPEFLTYFQNEAQLDKSGLPSDRFFAERPEGSVSTLKIQRTQQEDSAVYLCASGLRTGGNEQFFGPGTRLTVL.

The chain joins TRBV2 to TRBJ2-5; D remains ambiguous. This CDR3 is built from 15 residues. V was trimmed by 6 bases and J by 4 bases, leaving 18 bases between them. Looked up from germline, CDR1 is SNHLY and CDR2 is FYNNEI. The CDR3 DNA follows: TGTGCCAGCAGGGCTGGCAATGAGATGGGAGAGACCCAGTACTTC. As protein: CASRAGNEMGETQYF.

Here the CDR3 reads CASRPLSGRAPSDNEQYF. CDR3 bases: TGTGCCAGCAGACCCCTGAGCGGGAGGGCCCCTTCTGACAATGAGCAGTACTTC. The J gene is TRBJ2-5, the V gene TRBV6-1; 10 bases are a match to TRBD2. The junction had 24 bases not matched to a gene; V was cut back by 6 bases and J by 11 bases. The CDR3 has 18 residues. Germline assignment: CDR1 MNHNS and CDR2 SASEGT.

The chain recombines TRBV28 with TRBJ1-1; weak D call: TRBD1 (5 bases). In germline, CDR1 is MDHEN, CDR2 SYDVKM. This CDR3 spans 13 amino acids. V was pared by 4 bases and J by 10 bases, with 16 bases between. This CDR3 reads CASSSGQGDRAFF. The CDR3, as DNA: TGTGCCAGCAGTTCGGGGCAGGGAGATCGAGCTTTCTTT.

In this sample, this clonotype turned up a few times. This chain links TRBV21-1 with TRBJ2-1; TRBD1 reflects the table's D call only, with no check against the DNA. TRBV21-1 is marked as a pseudogene. The CDR3 is 16 residues long. In DNA, the CDR3 is TGTGCCAGCAGCAAAAAGGGGACAGGGGGCGAAGGTGAGCAGTTCTTC. This codes for CASSKKGTGGEGEQFF.

This clonotype was detected a few times. The J gene is TRBJ2-7, the V gene TRBV4-2, with 7 bases aligning to TRBD2. CDR3 length: 14 amino acids. Germline-derived CDR1 and CDR2 are LGHNA and YNFKEQ. V lost 0 bases, J lost 2 bases, and 1 base stayed unmatched. The chain's CDR3 is CASSQDAGAYEQYF. The CDR3 DNA reads as TGTGCCAGCAGCCAAGACGCGGGAGCCTACGAGCAGTACTTC.

CDR3: CSAREVAGKSSNQPQHF. The DNA of the CDR3 is TGCAGTGCTAGAGAGGTCGCAGGGAAGAGTAGCAATCAGCCCCAGCATTTT. The V call is TRBV20-1, the J call TRBJ1-5, with D perhaps TRBD1 (5 bases). CDR3 size: 17 residues. Germline V gene sequence: CDR1 DFQATT, CDR2 SNEGSKA (reference sequence). Trimming stripped 0 bases from V and 0 bases from J, with 15 bases between.

Ten or more counts support this clonotype. The chain has TRBV2 and TRBJ2-3; a weak D match, TRBD1 (6 bases). Trimming took off 7 bases at V and 0 bases at J, with 11 bases between the two ends. The length of the CDR3 is 14 residues. Germline assignment: CDR1 SNHLY and CDR2 FYNNEI. The DNA of the CDR3 is TGTGCCAGCACAGGGGCGTCTAGCACAGATACGCAGTATTTT. Translated, it gives CASTGASSTDTQYF.

The chain joins TRBV14 to TRBJ1-6; D call uncertain. V lost 4 bases and J 8 bases, leaving 9 bases between the germline ends. CDR1 and CDR2 (germline): SGHDN, FVKESK. This CDR3 contains 13 residues. DNA of the CDR3: TGTGCCAGCAGCCTGACGACTCATTCACCCCTCCACTTT. It codes for CASSLTTHSPLHF.

This clonotype was seen only a few times. CDR3 loop: CASSPAPDKDTQYF. The CDR3 nucleotides are TGCGCCAGCAGCCCGGCCCCCGATAAAGATACGCAGTATTTT. The chain has TRBV5-1 and TRBJ2-3; D remains ambiguous. Germline V gene lookup returns CDR1 SGHRS and CDR2 YFSETQ. This CDR3 spans 14 amino acids. V lost 4 bases and J 5 bases, leaving 14 bases between the germline ends.

This clonotype was found a few times. The V call is TRBV12-3 or TRBV12-4, the J call TRBJ1-4; D call uncertain. This CDR3 spans 14 amino acids. V was trimmed by 6 bases and J by 7 bases, leaving 15 bases between them. The CDR3: CASSQRQFLEKLFF. The CDR3 DNA is TGTGCCAGCAGCCAAAGGCAGTTCCTTGAAAAACTGTTTTTT.

J is TRBJ1-5 and V is TRBV12-5; D possibly corresponds to TRBD1 (6 bases). Germline V gene data show CDR1 as LGHNT and CDR2 as FRNRAP. CDR3 length equals 13 residues. V was trimmed by 9 bases and J by 7 bases, leaving 16 bases between them. CDR3: CASQPEGGQPQHF. The CDR3 nucleotides read TGTGCTAGCCAGCCAGAGGGGGGACAGCCCCAGCATTTT. Supplemented by reference TRBV12-5 and TRBJ1-5, the full variable domain reads DARVTQTPRHKVTEMGQEVTMRCQPILGHNTVFWYRQTMMQGLELLAYFRNRAPLDDSGMPKDRFSAEMPDATLATLKIQPSEPRDSAVYFCASQPEGGQPQHFGDGTRLSIL.

The chain combines TRBV7-9 with TRBJ1-5; the match to TRBD1 covers 7 bases. Germline V gene sequence: CDR1 SEHNR, CDR2 FQNEAQ (reference sequence). Trimming cost V 4 bases and J 7 bases; bases outside gene matches: 10. This CDR3 comprises 15 residues. DNA of the CDR3: TGTGCCAGCAGCTCTAACAGGGGTGAAGGGCAGCCCCAGCATTTT. Its protein product is CASSSNRGEGQPQHF.

This clonotype turned up a few times. The J gene is TRBJ2-3, the V gene TRBV20-1, with D possibly TRBD1 on 5 matching bases. The germline V gene has CDR1 DFQATT and CDR2 SNEGSKA (reference sequence). This CDR3 spans 13 amino acids. Deletions cut 8 bases from V and 0 bases from J, with 12 bases between. The CDR3: CSRPAGSTDTQYF. The CDR3 DNA sequence: TGCAGTCGCCCCGCAGGGAGCACAGATACGCAGTATTTT.

V usage is TRBV12-3 or TRBV12-4 and J usage is TRBJ1-6, with TRBD1 identical over 7 bases. The CDR3 extends over 17 amino acids. V lost 5 bases to trimming and J lost 6 bases; unmatched junction nucleotides: 13. This CDR3 is CASSPMWTGVANSPLHF. The CDR3 DNA sequence: TGTGCCAGCAGTCCAATGTGGACAGGTGTCGCTAATTCACCCCTCCACTTT.

This clonotype was seen a few times. This chain connects TRBV6-1 to TRBJ1-6; D possibly corresponds to TRBD1 (5 bases). V was clipped by 6 bases and J by 0 bases, with 15 bases between them. The CDR3 spans 17 residues. Germline CDR1 reads MNHNS; CDR2 reads SASEGT. CDR3 sequence: CASSGAGLTSYNSPLHF. CDR3 nucleotides: TGTGCCAGCAGCGGGGCAGGACTAACCTCCTATAATTCACCCCTCCACTTT.

This rearrangement joins TRBV10-3 to TRBJ2-3; weak D call: TRBD2 (6 bases). The germline gives CDR1 ENHRY, CDR2 SYGVKD. The CDR3 runs 15 residues. V lost 4 bases to trimming and J lost 2 bases, with 13 bases between them. The DNA for the CDR3 is TGTGCCATCAGTGGGCGACGGGGGATCACAGATACGCAGTATTTT. Translating it yields CAISGRRGITDTQYF.

A single count supports this clonotype. The CDR3: CSAPPSWLAGSYNEQFF. DNA for the CDR3: TGCAGTGCTCCCCCCAGCTGGCTAGCGGGATCCTACAATGAGCAGTTCTTC. The V gene is TRBV20-1, the J gene TRBJ2-1, with TRBD2 matching over 9 bases. CDR1 DFQATT and CDR2 SNEGSKA come from the germline V gene (reference sequence). V was clipped by 5 bases and J by 1 base; unmatched bases: 12. The CDR3 contains 17 residues.

V usage is TRBV20-1 and J usage is TRBJ1-5; D is unresolved. V dropped 3 bases and J dropped 4 bases, with 16 bases sitting between them. The CDR3 covers 15 residues. Germline lookup yields CDR1 DFQATT and CDR2 SNEGSKA (reference sequence). This CDR3 reads CSASAGSPSNQPQHF. As DNA, the CDR3 is TGCAGTGCTAGCGCGGGCTCCCCCTCTAATCAGCCCCAGCATTTT.

This clonotype has just a few counts. The J gene is TRBJ2-5, the V gene TRBV20-1; D unresolved. V lost 1 base and J 2 bases, leaving 11 bases between the germline ends. Per the germline V gene, CDR1 is DFQATT and CDR2 is SNEGSKA (reference sequence). CDR3 length: 14 residues. CDR3 loop: CSARGATGQETQYF. DNA for the CDR3: TGCAGTGCTAGAGGGGCTACTGGGCAAGAGACCCAGTACTTC.

This clonotype has ten or more counts. The CDR3 is CAISDPGLAASYEQYF. The CDR3 bases are TGTGCCATCAGTGACCCGGGACTAGCGGCTTCCTACGAGCAGTACTTC. The V and J genes are TRBV10-3 and TRBJ2-7; TRBD2 aligns across 11 bases. The CDR3 spans 16 residues. Trimming removed 3 bases from V and 1 base from J; junction bases left unmatched: 5. Germline V gene sequence: CDR1 ENHRY, CDR2 SYGVKD.